Included here is one TCR beta chain sequence, with context. Its antigen remains unidentified. These data are taken from a study of cytomegalovirus exposure and HLA in healthy donors. Primers included in the PCR were 60 Vbeta and 13 Jbeta primers. Clones were read by immunoSEQ multiplex PCR, and TCRdb kept only the in-frame ones, dropping some. The table lists roughly 110,000 clones, with 6.8% in the top ten. Per the germline V gene, CDR1 is SGHAT and CDR2 is FQNNGV. V lost 4 bases, J lost 2 bases, and 6 bases stayed unmatched. This CDR3 is 15 amino acids long. General study findings and limits: TRBV6-2, TRBV6-3 and some other V segments were excluded as indistinguishable. When the data were analyzed later, several of the most significant clusters appeared to be linked to common viral pathogens. Across donors, sequencing depth was assumed by presence/absence analyses to be roughly uniform.

The chain joins TRBV11-2 to TRBJ2-7; 9 bases fit TRBD1. The sample consisted of PBMCs. The sequence was obtained from a man aged 35-49 years in good health and CMV-seropositive. The CDR3 DNA sequence: TGTGCCAGCAGCTGGGGACAGGGCTCGGCCTACGAGCAGTACTTC. It yields the protein CASSWGQGSAYEQYF.